Only a few counts were recorded for the clone carrying this T cell receptor (beta chain). Its target is not known. RNA transcripts served as the template for amplifying TCR beta CDR3 regions. Carried out on the TCR CDR3, a first-round RT-PCR used the HTBI primer set. TCRdb reprocessed the multiplex PCR reads with MiXCR, giving one entry per CDR3 protein. This table holds about 460,000 distinct CDR3 sequences, about 20% found once. The data were obtained in a study of T cells in Graves' hyperthyroidism and ophthalmopathy. Study-level points and caveats: Ophthalmopathy was told apart from stable hyperthyroidism by a 13 V-J model. Appearing also in blood were most of the thyroid clonotypes expanded above 0.001.

The germline gives CDR1 GTSNPN, CDR2 SVGIG (reference sequence). This CDR3 has 15 amino acids. V lost 5 bases to trimming and J lost 2 bases; unmatched junction nucleotides: 8. The sequence was obtained from a woman in her seventies with Graves' ophthalmopathy. The rearrangement joins TRBV30 to TRBJ1-5, with 8 bases that match TRBD1. Sequences were obtained from blood. In DNA form, the CDR3 reads TGTGCCTGGGGCCCAGGGGGCACGGGCAATCAGCCCCAGCATTTT. Its protein product is CAWGPGGTGNQPQHF.